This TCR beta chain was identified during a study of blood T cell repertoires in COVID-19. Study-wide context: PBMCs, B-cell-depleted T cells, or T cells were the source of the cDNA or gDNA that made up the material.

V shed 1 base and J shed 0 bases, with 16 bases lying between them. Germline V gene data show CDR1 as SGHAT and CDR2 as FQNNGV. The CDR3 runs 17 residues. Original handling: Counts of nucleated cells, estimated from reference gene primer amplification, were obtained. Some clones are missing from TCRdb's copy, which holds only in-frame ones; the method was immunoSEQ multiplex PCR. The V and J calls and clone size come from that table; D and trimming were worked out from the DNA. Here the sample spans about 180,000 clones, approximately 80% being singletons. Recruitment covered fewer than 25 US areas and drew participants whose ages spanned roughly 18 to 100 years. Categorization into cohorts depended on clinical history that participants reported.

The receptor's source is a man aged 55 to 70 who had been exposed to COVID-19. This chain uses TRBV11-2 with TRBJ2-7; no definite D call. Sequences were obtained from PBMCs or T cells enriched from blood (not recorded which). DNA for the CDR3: TGTGCCAGCAGCTTAGTAATGGTTAGTCTGAGCTCCTACGAGCAGTACTTC. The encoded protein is CASSLVMVSLSSYEQYF. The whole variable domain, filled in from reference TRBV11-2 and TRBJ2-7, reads EAGVAQSPRYKIIEKRQSVAFWCNPISGHATLYWYQQILGQGPKLLIQFQNNGVVDDSQLPKDRFSAERLKGVDSTLKIQPAKLEDSAVYLCASSLVMVSLSSYEQYFGPGTRLTVT.